This note documents a single T cell receptor (beta chain) sequence. The antigen is not known. This sample is drawn from a study of PD-1 blockade in classical Hodgkin lymphoma. Overall study: Nivolumab 3 mg/kg was given intravenously every 2 weeks.

Study-wide points: Lower baseline TCR diversity marked trial partial responders and progressors. Only CD4+ TCR diversity, not CD8+, had risen significantly by C4D1.

Only in-frame clones appear in the TCRdb table, and some are missing; sequencing was by immunoSEQ multiplex PCR. The sample holds tens of thousands of clones; nearly 70% are singletons and the top ten take less than 3%. Trimming shortened V by 6 bases and J by 1 base, and 9 bases separated the two germline ends. The germline V gene encodes CDR1 MGHRA and CDR2 YSYEKL. The CDR3 contains 13 residues. Time point: cycle 4 day 1 (C4D1), after 6 weeks of nivolumab. Each and every patient relapsed after autologous stem cell transplantation, and patients got differing brentuximab vedotin exposure. The origin of this receptor is a human donor with classical Hodgkin lymphoma. The input for sequencing was peripheral blood mononuclear cells (PBMCs), taken before the fourth cycle of nivolumab. V usage is TRBV4-1 and J usage is TRBJ1-1; D unclear. The CDR3: CASSRAGNTEAFF. The CDR3 bases are TGCGCCAGCAGTCGAGCAGGGAACACTGAAGCTTTCTTT.